The rows below give T cell receptor beta chains drawn from one sample of a study of technical replicates of blood from a handful of donors. The method was immunoSEQ multiplex PCR; TCRdb's version includes in-frame clones alone and lacks a portion of them. Among 77,000 or so clones listed, 80% to 95% were seen once. The material sequenced was T cells isolated from PBMCs. These receptors were obtained from a human donor in good health. Each CDR3 is given without its conserved first and last residue.

CDR3aa	j_gene	len	v_gene
ASSVGTGGGNTIY	TRBJ1-3	13	TRBV9
ASSFGQGDGYT	TRBJ1-2	11	TRBV7-6
ASSYRTGNEQY	TRBJ2-7	11	TRBV5-4
ASSVRAGATDTQY	TRBJ2-3	13	TRBV4-1
ASSEAYQETQY	TRBJ2-5	11	TRBV2
ASSRGTDNQPQH	TRBJ1-5	12	TRBV5-4
ASSPEGQGAPGYT	TRBJ1-2	13	TRBV27
ASSFTGTARLEQY	TRBJ2-7	13	TRBV5-1
AWYGVGYT	TRBJ1-2	8	TRBV30
ASSLGSEKLF	TRBJ1-4	10	TRBV19
ASSLTRVWNTEAF	TRBJ1-1	13	TRBV5-8
ASSSLPLDAYGYT	TRBJ1-2	13	TRBV6-5
ASSVQGSYNEQF	TRBJ2-1	12	TRBV18
ASSDSRGPGELF	TRBJ2-2	12	TRBV6-4
ASTSPGQPNEKLF	TRBJ1-4	13	TRBV18
ASSLGLETSGSDTQY	TRBJ2-3	15	TRBV7-9
ASSYSSVDQPQH	TRBJ1-5	12	TRBV6-5
ASSGTLSYEQY	TRBJ2-7	11	TRBV10-2
ASLLPGQGNTEAF	TRBJ1-1	13	TRBV19
ASSYIAGGQYNEQF	TRBJ2-1	14	TRBV7-9
ASSIGGLTEAF	TRBJ1-1	11	TRBV19
ASALGRRNEQY	TRBJ2-7	11	TRBV6-6
ASSYQTGIGNTIY	TRBJ1-3	13	TRBV5-6
ASSFSGWKTDTQY	TRBJ2-3	13	TRBV5-1
ASSQVSGSIAGELF	TRBJ2-2	14	TRBV4-1
AISESRGEKLF	TRBJ1-4	11	TRBV10-3
AISVTSGSSHNEQF	TRBJ2-1	14	TRBV10-3
SGYPTSGRLREQF	TRBJ2-1	13	TRBV29-1
ASSSGLAENIQY	TRBJ2-4	12	TRBV5-4
AWSMAVNTEAF	TRBJ1-1	11	TRBV30
ASSLRGGRYEQY	TRBJ2-7	12	TRBV28
AWSRRSGEKLF	TRBJ1-4	11	TRBV30
ASSQAYNTEAF	TRBJ1-1	11	TRBV9
ASSWTGGEQF	TRBJ2-1	10	TRBV28
ASSIGHPPSYEQY	TRBJ2-7	13	TRBV21-1
ASSVLGYSYEQY	TRBJ2-7	12	TRBV10-2
ASSDYTPRNTEAF	TRBJ1-1	13	TRBV19
ASSELWGDQPQH	TRBJ1-5	12	TRBV6-1
ASSQVLFREPRNYGYT	TRBJ1-2	16	TRBV14
ASSEARGTKEYT	TRBJ1-2	12	TRBV2
SVRMTGEETQY	TRBJ2-5	11	TRBV29-1
ATTWGLRGEQF	TRBJ2-1	11	TRBV11-2
ASTRAGGYETQY	TRBJ2-5	12	TRBV9
ASSGGGPYT	TRBJ1-2	9	TRBV9
ASAQALNTEAF	TRBJ1-1	11	TRBV7-9
ASSLTGYTGANVLT	TRBJ2-6	14	TRBV5-8
ASSRLTGGDADTQY	TRBJ2-3	14	TRBV7-9
ASSSSLARGAF	TRBJ1-1	11	TRBV5-6
AYGSAGTQY	TRBJ2-5	9	TRBV30
ASNLAGPSYEQY	TRBJ2-7	12	TRBV2
ASSSWTRWTQY	TRBJ2-5	11	TRBV28
ASTQGLAGFGYEQY	TRBJ2-7	14	TRBV6-6
ASSQESQGAAAF	TRBJ1-1	12	TRBV4-3
ASSQEADSLYNEQF	TRBJ2-1	14	TRBV4-3
ASSSAIGIANEKLF	TRBJ1-4	14	TRBV7-9
ASTTPPGRANVLT	TRBJ2-6	13	TRBV5-6
ASSLVLAGFHMPSYEQY	TRBJ2-7	17	TRBV11-2
ASSYSGRNTEAF	TRBJ1-1	12	TRBV6-5
ASRRQAREAF	TRBJ1-1	10	TRBV6-5
ASSSPLGYT	TRBJ1-2	9	TRBV6-5